A single sample gave rise to the 29 T cell receptor beta chains below, sequenced in a study of siplizumab effects on memory and regulatory T cells. Sequencing used immunoSEQ multiplex PCR; TCRdb keeps in-frame clones, though not all of them. This table holds around 100,000 clones, 91% found once. Material: CD4+ T cells sorted from blood. The origin of the receptors is a human donor in good health.

This chain joins TRBV5-1 and TRBJ2-7, with D perhaps given as TRBD1 or TRBD2 (5 bases each). V was shortened by 4 bases and J by 1 base, with 15 bases between the two germline ends. The CDR3 contains 15 residues. In germline, CDR1 is SGHRS, CDR2 YFSETQ. The CDR3 loop reads CASSPDSWRSYEQYF. CDR3 sequence (DNA): TGCGCCAGCAGCCCAGACAGTTGGAGGTCCTACGAGCAGTACTTC.

The chain employs TRBV9 and TRBJ2-3; D assignment may be TRBD1 or TRBD2 (6 bases each). The V gene lost 3 bases and the J gene lost 3 bases, with 11 bases spanning the gap. The germline gives CDR1 SGDLS, CDR2 YYNGEE. The CDR3 contains 14 residues. CDR3 residues: CASSGGAVTDTQYF. As DNA, the CDR3 is TGTGCCAGCAGCGGGGGGGCCGTAACAGATACGCAGTATTTT.

The chain joins TRBV11-2 to TRBJ1-2; D might be TRBD1 (5 bases). The CDR3 runs 13 residues. With 5 bases removed from V and 8 bases from J, the gap between germline ends came to 15 bases. In germline, CDR1 is SGHAT, CDR2 FQNNGV. This chain's CDR3 is CASSRDATRGYTF. CDR3 coding DNA: TGTGCCAGCAGCCGGGACGCAACTAGAGGCTACACCTTC.

This CDR3 is CASSVGTDTQYF. CDR3 DNA sequence: TGTGCCAGCAGTGTTGGCACAGATACGCAGTATTTT. The chain links TRBV2 to TRBJ2-3; no clear D gene. Germline assignment: CDR1 SNHLY and CDR2 FYNNEI. The CDR3 runs to 12 residues. Trimming cost V 4 bases and J 1 base, with 3 bases left between them.

The chain is built from TRBV7-9 and TRBJ2-1; D is uncertain. The V gene's germline CDR1 is SEHNR and CDR2 FQNEAQ (reference sequence). The CDR3 consists of 14 residues. The V end was cut by 5 bases, the J end by 0 bases, with 8 bases between. The CDR3: CASSGAPSYNEQFF. CDR3 DNA sequence: TGTGCCAGCAGCGGAGCCCCCTCCTACAATGAGCAGTTCTTC.

In this sample, this clone turned up a few times. The V call is TRBV5-1, the J call TRBJ1-6; D remains unclear. The V and J ends lost 4 bases and 6 bases respectively, with 5 bases between them. The CDR3 has 12 residues. The germline V gene has CDR1 SGHRS and CDR2 YFSETQ. The CDR3 loop reads CASSLLNSPLHF. CDR3 bases: TGCGCCAGCAGCCTCCTTAATTCACCCCTCCACTTT.

The chain uses TRBV7-5 and TRBJ1-1; no DNA check was done on the table's D call, TRBD1. TRBV7-5 is a listed pseudogene. CDR3 size: 17 residues. The CDR3 sequence: CVRSPTGGGTGDAEAFF. In DNA, the CDR3 is TGTGTCAGAAGCCCGACCGGAGGTGGGACAGGGGACGCTGAAGCTTTCTTT.

The J gene is TRBJ1-5, the V gene TRBV7-2; 8 bases map to TRBD1. The germline CDR1 and CDR2 sequences are SGHTA and FQGNSA. The CDR3 runs 14 residues. V lost 6 bases, J lost 2 bases, and 3 bases stayed unmatched. CDR3: CASSTGQGNQPQHF. CDR3 coding DNA: TGTGCCAGCAGTACGGGACAGGGCAATCAGCCCCAGCATTTT.

This chain links TRBV5-1 with TRBJ2-2; 7 nucleotides match TRBD1. The CDR3 consists of 15 residues. Germline V lookup: CDR1 SGHRS, CDR2 YFSETQ. V lost 0 bases to trimming and J lost 6 bases; unmatched junction nucleotides: 5. The CDR3 DNA reads TGCGCCAGCAGCTTGGTGGTGACAGGGCCCGGGGAGCTGTTTTTT. It yields the protein CASSLVVTGPGELFF.

CDR3 bases: TGTGCCAGCAGTCCAACCAATCGTGACAGTCCGCCCCAGCATTTT. As protein: CASSPTNRDSPPQHF. V is TRBV27 and J is TRBJ1-5; D may be TRBD1 (5 bases). From germline, CDR1 is MNHEY and CDR2 SMNVEV (reference sequence). The CDR3 is made up of 15 amino acids. V was shortened by 5 bases and J by 9 bases, with 20 bases between the two germline ends.

The DNA of the CDR3 is TGCGCCAGCAGCAAAACAACAGGGGGCTGGGGCTACACCTTC. Translating gives CASSKTTGGWGYTF. V usage is TRBV5-1 and J usage is TRBJ1-2, with TRBD1 matching over 9 bases. CDR1 is SGHRS and CDR2 is YFSETQ in the germline V gene. Trimming cost V 4 bases and J 8 bases; bases outside gene matches: 9. The CDR3 length is 14 residues.

The chain uses TRBV4-3 and TRBJ2-1; no definite D call. Per the germline V gene, CDR1 is LGHNA and CDR2 is YSLEER. The CDR3 has 16 residues. Deletions cut 1 base from V and 1 base from J, with 11 bases between. CDR3 loop: CASSQVGLTSYNEQFF. For the CDR3, the DNA is TGCGCCAGCAGCCAAGTTGGCCTAACATCCTACAATGAGCAGTTCTTC.

The rearrangement uses TRBV10-1 and TRBJ2-2, with D possibly matching TRBD2 (7 bases). Per germline, CDR1 WNHNN and CDR2 SYGVQD (reference sequence). CDR3 length: 13 amino acids. The V end was cut by 10 bases, the J end by 5 bases, with 14 bases between. The CDR3 sequence: CATQRGATGELFF. The CDR3 region has the DNA TGCGCCACCCAACGGGGGGCAACCGGGGAGCTGTTTTTT.

J is TRBJ2-3 and V is TRBV7-9; 9 bases are shared with TRBD2. Per the germline V gene, CDR1 is SEHNR and CDR2 is FQNEAQ (reference sequence). The CDR3 consists of 19 residues. Trimming removed 1 base from V and 3 bases from J; junction bases left unmatched: 14. CDR3 region: CASSLVVAGASIVTDTQYF. In nucleotides, the CDR3 is TGTGCCAGCAGCTTAGTCGTAGCGGGGGCCAGCATTGTAACAGATACGCAGTATTTT.

This clone appeared a single time. The chain joins TRBV7-3 to TRBJ2-3, with no clear D. Trimming took off 1 base at V and 0 bases at J, with 8 bases between the two ends. From germline, CDR1 is SGHTA and CDR2 FQGTGA. CDR3 length: 15 amino acids. The CDR3 nucleotides are TGTGCCAGCAGCTTAAGCGCTGTGAGCACAGATACGCAGTATTTT. Translation gives CASSLSAVSTDTQYF.

J is TRBJ1-5 and V is TRBV5-6, with D perhaps TRBD1 (5 bases). V shed 4 bases and J shed 0 bases, with 8 bases lying between them. Germline CDR1 is SGHDT and CDR2 is YYEEEE. CDR3 size: 14 residues. CDR3 in DNA: TGTGCCAGCAGCCTCCAGGGTAGCAATCAGCCCCAGCATTTT. Its protein is CASSLQGSNQPQHF.

This chain uses TRBV7-2 with TRBJ1-1; no definite D call. CDR3 length: 12 residues. Trimming took 5 bases from V and 1 from J, leaving 5 bases between them. Germline-derived CDR1 and CDR2 are SGHTA and FQGNSA. The CDR3 sequence: CASSTQNTEAFF. CDR3 nucleotide sequence: TGTGCCAGCAGCACACAGAACACTGAAGCTTTCTTT.

The J gene is TRBJ2-7, the V gene TRBV7-3; unclear D gene. V lost 2 bases, J lost 0 bases, and 5 bases lay in between. Per the germline V gene, CDR1 is SGHTA and CDR2 is FQGTGA. CDR3 length equals 13 residues. The CDR3 DNA reads TGTGCCAGCAGCTTAGATATCTCCTACGAGCAGTACTTC. Protein: CASSLDISYEQYF.

This rearrangement joins TRBV6-1 to TRBJ1-2; D remains ambiguous. The germline V and J ends were trimmed by 8 bases and 7 bases, with 11 bases remaining between them. The CDR3 covers 11 residues. CDR1 is MNHNS, CDR2 SASEGT, per germline. CDR3 coding DNA: TGTGCCAGCGGATCTCTCGGTGGCTACACCTTC. Amino acids: CASGSLGGYTF.

This rearrangement joins TRBV7-3 to TRBJ2-1; 10 nucleotides match TRBD2. CDR3 length: 15 residues. V was clipped by 1 base and J by 4 bases; unmatched bases: 1. Germline V gene sequence: CDR1 SGHTA, CDR2 FQGTGA. The CDR3: CASSLRLAGYNEQFF. DNA of the CDR3: TGTGCCAGCAGCTTAAGACTAGCGGGTTACAATGAGCAGTTCTTC. The full variable domain, rest sourced from reference TRBV7-3 and TRBJ2-1, is GAGVSQTPSNKVTEKGKYVELRCDPISGHTALYWYRQSLGQGPEFLIYFQGTGAADDSGLPNDRFFAVRPEGSVSTLKIQRTERGDSAVYLCASSLRLAGYNEQFFGPGTRLTVL.

The chain is built from TRBV5-4 and TRBJ1-5; D is uncertain. Germline CDR1 and CDR2: SGHNT and YYREEE (reference sequence). The V end was cut by 4 bases, the J end by 7 bases, with 12 bases between. There are 13 residues in the CDR3. CDR3 in DNA: TGTGCCAGCAGCCCGGACGGGAGGCAGCCCCAGCATTTT. Protein product: CASSPDGRQPQHF.

V usage is TRBV18 and J usage is TRBJ2-2; D might be TRBD2 (5 bases). V gave up 3 bases and J gave up 1 base, with 15 bases separating them. Germline V gene sequence: CDR1 KGHSH, CDR2 LQKENI. The CDR3 length is 17 residues. Here the CDR3 DNA reads TGTGCCAGCTCACCGGCGGGTAGCCAGTGGAACACCGGGGAGCTGTTTTTT. Its protein is CASSPAGSQWNTGELFF.

The chain combines TRBV27 with TRBJ1-1, with D unclear. The CDR3 runs 14 residues. V gave up 2 bases and J gave up 4 bases, with 11 bases separating them. From germline, CDR1 is MNHEY and CDR2 SMNVEV (reference sequence). The CDR3 here is CASSLRGMVTEAFF. In DNA, the CDR3 is TGTGCCAGCAGTTTAAGAGGGATGGTCACTGAAGCTTTCTTT.

The chain combines TRBV6-1 with TRBJ2-7; TRBD1 is a possible D gene (6 bases). Germline CDR1 MNHNS, CDR2 SASEGT. The V and J ends lost 8 bases and 1 base respectively, with 18 bases between them. The length of the CDR3 is 15 residues. The CDR3 protein is CASLRVPGQSYEQYF. The CDR3 region has the DNA TGTGCCAGCCTTAGGGTGCCTGGACAGTCCTACGAGCAGTACTTC.

This chain connects TRBV28 to TRBJ1-2, with a tentative D call TRBD1 (6 bases). Per germline, CDR1 MDHEN and CDR2 SYDVKM. Trimming pared 9 bases from V and 8 bases from J, leaving 16 bases between. The CDR3 contains 12 residues. In nucleotides, the CDR3 is TGTGCCAGTGCACAGGGTTCGAGCGGCTACACCTTC. Its translation is CASAQGSSGYTF.

The chain couples TRBV6-5 to TRBJ2-3, with unresolved D. Germline CDR1 is MNHEY and CDR2 is SVGAGI. This CDR3 is 15 amino acids long. Between the trimmed V and J ends, which lost 0 bases and 0 bases, there was a span of 7 bases. The CDR3 region is CASSYSKVSTDTQYF. The CDR3 DNA follows: TGTGCCAGCAGTTACTCGAAGGTCAGCACAGATACGCAGTATTTT.

This rearrangement joins TRBV5-1 to TRBJ2-1, with D possibly matching TRBD2 (5 bases). This CDR3 region has 14 residues. The V and J ends lost 4 bases and 7 bases respectively, with 15 bases between them. CDR1 is SGHRS and CDR2 is YFSETQ in the germline V gene. The CDR3 sequence is CASSLAPRSNEQFF. CDR3 coding DNA: TGCGCCAGCAGCCTAGCCCCAAGGTCGAATGAGCAGTTCTTC.

The chain has TRBV19 and TRBJ1-4, with D possibly being TRBD1 (6 bases). Trimming shortened V by 10 bases and J by 8 bases, and 17 bases separated the two germline ends. The length of the CDR3 is 13 residues. Looked up from germline, CDR1 is LNHDA and CDR2 is SQIVND (reference sequence). CDR3 protein: CATSQGMGEKLFF. CDR3 bases: TGTGCCACCTCACAGGGAATGGGGGAAAAACTGTTTTTT.

The chain links TRBV6-5 to TRBJ1-3; D ambiguous. The CDR3 runs 12 residues. Germline CDR1 MNHEY, CDR2 SVGAGI. Trimming cost V 7 bases and J 0 bases, with 4 bases left between them. As DNA, the CDR3 is TGTGCCAGCATGTCCTCTGGAAACACCATATATTTT. It specifies CASMSSGNTIYF.